This is a list of T cell receptor beta chains from one sample in a study of post-analysis software for immune sequencing data. A single record per CDR3 protein comes from TCRdb applying MiXCR to the PCR reads. The sample lists 650,000 to 900,000 distinct CDR3 sequences; roughly 50% were seen once. Sequencing was done on a sample of blood. The source of these receptors is a girl between 10 and 17 years old with multiple sclerosis. CDR3s include the opening cysteine and the closing phenylalanine or tryptophan. D genes are given only for firm matches. The size field is filled for only some rows; it gives once, few, many or a size class.

clone_size,j_call,v_call,d_call,cdr3_aa,cdr3_nt
-,TRBJ2-1,TRBV20-1,TRBD2,CSAWGLAGVMREFF,TGCAGTGCTTGGGGACTAGCGGGAGTAATGAGGGAGTTCTTC
few,TRBJ1-2,TRBV4-2,-,CASSQGFQTNYGYTF,TGTGCCAGCAGCCAAGGGTTCCAGACTAACTATGGCTACACCTTC
-,TRBJ2-3,TRBV7-9,TRBD2,CASSPPIGSGRAADTQYF,TGTGCCAGCAGCCCCCCCATCGGGAGCGGGAGGGCGGCAGATACGCAGTATTTT
-,TRBJ2-3,TRBV7-2,-,CVSSPPTDTQYF,TGTGTCAGCAGTCCACCGACAGATACGCAGTATTTT
few,TRBJ2-5,TRBV11-2,-,CASSQEYQETQYF,TGTGCCAGCAGCCAGGAGTACCAAGAGACCCAGTACTTC
many,TRBJ2-5,TRBV20-1,-,CSADSEGETQYF,TGCAGTGCGGACTCGGAGGGGGAGACCCAGTACTTC
-,TRBJ2-1,TRBV30,-,CAWRGGRDDEQFF,TGTGCCTGGAGAGGGGGGAGGGACGATGAGCAGTTCTTC
few,TRBJ2-7,TRBV4-2,-,CASSQQTSAGEQYF,TGTGCCAGCAGCCAACAGACTAGTGCGGGCGAGCAGTACTTC
-,TRBJ1-5,TRBV7-6,TRBD1,CASSPKDRGALQPQHF,TGTGCCAGCAGCCCTAAGGACAGGGGAGCTCTCCAGCCCCAGCATTTT
-,TRBJ1-1,TRBV6-5,-,CASRPDVDTEAFF,TGTGCCAGCAGGCCGGACGTGGACACTGAAGCTTTCTTT
once,TRBJ2-1,TRBV15,-,CATSRAGSTDEQFF,TGTGCCACCAGCAGGGCCGGGAGTACAGACGAGCAGTTCTTC
-,TRBJ2-1,TRBV6-1,-,CASSEEGGRAYNEQFF,TGTGCCAGCAGTGAAGAGGGGGGTCGAGCTTACAATGAGCAGTTCTTC
-,TRBJ2-3,TRBV4-3,-,CASKGSNTDTQYF,TGCGCCAGCAAGGGAAGTAACACAGATACGCAGTATTTT